The rows below give T cell receptor beta chains drawn from one sample of a study of shared clonotypes between healthy human individuals. The method was immunoSEQ multiplex PCR; TCRdb's version includes in-frame clones alone and lacks a portion of them. Of approximately 2,000,000 clones in the sample, just under 95% are singletons; the top ten hold about 0.36%. Sequencing used naive CD4+ T cells from PBMCs. The receptors shown here come from a man between 18 and 35 years old in good health. Some clones in this sample may be carry-over from other donors' samples. The CDR3 runs from the conserved cysteine through the conserved F or W. The order of the fields is D gene, J gene, V gene, clone size, CDR3 protein, CDR3 DNA. The D gene is left open where the match is weak. Clone size, where shown, is once, few, many, or a class for clones that have expanded.

d_call: -
j_call: TRBJ2-7
v_call: TRBV4-3
clone_size: -
cdr3_aa: CASSRSRDTYEQYF
cdr3_nt: TGCGCCAGCAGCCGGTCCCGGGACACCTACGAGCAGTACTTC

d_call: -
j_call: TRBJ1-3
v_call: TRBV30
clone_size: -
cdr3_aa: CAWSPGFTGNTIYF
cdr3_nt: TGTGCCTGGAGCCCGGGTTTTACTGGAAACACCATATATTTT

d_call: -
j_call: TRBJ2-5
v_call: TRBV5-4
clone_size: once
cdr3_aa: CASSRLGGGAGETQYF
cdr3_nt: TGTGCCAGCAGCCGCCTTGGAGGGGGCGCGGGGGAGACCCAGTACTTC

d_call: TRBD2
j_call: TRBJ2-1
v_call: TRBV19
clone_size: -
cdr3_aa: CASSISRASGWSEQFF
cdr3_nt: TGTGCCAGTAGTATATCAAGGGCTAGCGGGTGGAGTGAGCAGTTCTTC

d_call: -
j_call: TRBJ2-7
v_call: TRBV18
clone_size: -
cdr3_aa: CASSPPNYEQYF
cdr3_nt: TGTGCCAGCTCACCTCCAAACTACGAGCAGTACTTC

d_call: -
j_call: TRBJ1-2
v_call: TRBV27
clone_size: -
cdr3_aa: CASSDRDGLYGYTF
cdr3_nt: TGTGCCAGCAGTGACCGGGACGGGCTGTATGGCTACACCTTC

d_call: -
j_call: TRBJ2-1
v_call: TRBV21-1
clone_size: -
cdr3_aa: CASSKDPENSSYNEQFF
cdr3_nt: TGTGCCAGCAGCAAAGACCCCGAGAACAGCTCCTACAATGAGCAGTTCTTC

d_call: -
j_call: TRBJ1-2
v_call: TRBV29-1
clone_size: -
cdr3_aa: CSVGTRLYGYTF
cdr3_nt: TGCAGCGTTGGGACTAGACTCTATGGCTACACCTTC

d_call: -
j_call: TRBJ2-7
v_call: TRBV6-5
clone_size: -
cdr3_aa: CASSYQGHEQYF
cdr3_nt: TGTGCCAGCAGTTACCAGGGCCACGAGCAGTACTTC

d_call: TRBD2
j_call: TRBJ2-5
v_call: TRBV4-1
clone_size: -
cdr3_aa: CASSKKASGQETQYF
cdr3_nt: TGCGCCAGCAGTAAAAAGGCTAGCGGCCAAGAGACCCAGTACTTC

d_call: -
j_call: TRBJ1-2
v_call: TRBV15
clone_size: -
cdr3_aa: CATSRDLSDNYGYTF
cdr3_nt: TGTGCCACCAGCAGAGATTTGTCGGATAACTATGGCTACACCTTC

d_call: -
j_call: TRBJ1-5
v_call: TRBV19
clone_size: -
cdr3_aa: CASSIKPFRGRNQPQHF
cdr3_nt: TGTGCCAGTAGTATAAAGCCGTTCAGGGGTAGGAATCAGCCCCAGCATTTT

d_call: TRBD2
j_call: TRBJ2-1
v_call: TRBV19
clone_size: -
cdr3_aa: CASSIPSGSVYEQFF
cdr3_nt: TGTGCCAGTAGTATACCCAGCGGGAGTGTATATGAGCAGTTCTTC

d_call: -
j_call: TRBJ1-2
v_call: TRBV7-8
clone_size: -
cdr3_aa: CASSWGAGEFYGYTF
cdr3_nt: TGTGCCAGCAGCTGGGGGGCAGGGGAGTTCTATGGCTACACCTTC

d_call: -
j_call: TRBJ2-2
v_call: TRBV5-5
clone_size: -
cdr3_aa: CASSLGSGGTGELFF
cdr3_nt: TGTGCCAGCAGCCTGGGCTCTGGGGGCACCGGGGAGCTGTTTTTT

d_call: -
j_call: TRBJ2-1
v_call: TRBV6-5
clone_size: -
cdr3_aa: CASNPRGSSYNEQFF
cdr3_nt: TGTGCCAGCAACCCTAGGGGGAGTTCCTACAATGAGCAGTTCTTC

d_call: TRBD2
j_call: TRBJ2-1
v_call: TRBV5-4
clone_size: -
cdr3_aa: CASSFGGGRAQMADEQFF
cdr3_nt: TGTGCCAGCAGCTTCGGGGGCGGGAGGGCCCAGATGGCAGATGAGCAGTTCTTC

d_call: -
j_call: TRBJ2-7
v_call: TRBV7-8
clone_size: -
cdr3_aa: CASSLSRASYEQYF
cdr3_nt: TGTGCCAGCAGCTTATCCCGGGCCTCCTACGAGCAGTACTTC

d_call: TRBD1
j_call: TRBJ1-2
v_call: TRBV30
clone_size: -
cdr3_aa: CASLPTGVGYTF
cdr3_nt: TGTGCCTCCCTACCAACAGGGGTAGGCTACACCTTC

d_call: -
j_call: TRBJ2-1
v_call: TRBV7-7
clone_size: -
cdr3_aa: CASSLGMYNEQFF
cdr3_nt: TGTGCCAGCAGCTTAGGAATGTACAATGAGCAGTTCTTC

d_call: -
j_call: TRBJ1-3
v_call: TRBV5-1
clone_size: -
cdr3_aa: CASSLVGSGGNTIYF
cdr3_nt: TGCGCCAGCAGCTTAGTTGGATCCGGGGGAAACACCATATATTTT

d_call: -
j_call: TRBJ1-3
v_call: TRBV9
clone_size: -
cdr3_aa: CASSALGLGGTIYF
cdr3_nt: TGTGCCAGCAGCGCCCTAGGGTTGGGGGGGACCATATATTTT

d_call: -
j_call: TRBJ1-1
v_call: TRBV5-1
clone_size: -
cdr3_aa: CASKGAFGARGLENTEAFF
cdr3_nt: TGCGCCAGCAAGGGCGCGTTCGGCGCCAGGGGCCTTGAGAACACTGAAGCTTTCTTT

d_call: -
j_call: TRBJ2-7
v_call: TRBV2
clone_size: once
cdr3_aa: CASSVGYEQYF
cdr3_nt: TGTGCCAGCAGTGTAGGCTACGAGCAGTACTTC